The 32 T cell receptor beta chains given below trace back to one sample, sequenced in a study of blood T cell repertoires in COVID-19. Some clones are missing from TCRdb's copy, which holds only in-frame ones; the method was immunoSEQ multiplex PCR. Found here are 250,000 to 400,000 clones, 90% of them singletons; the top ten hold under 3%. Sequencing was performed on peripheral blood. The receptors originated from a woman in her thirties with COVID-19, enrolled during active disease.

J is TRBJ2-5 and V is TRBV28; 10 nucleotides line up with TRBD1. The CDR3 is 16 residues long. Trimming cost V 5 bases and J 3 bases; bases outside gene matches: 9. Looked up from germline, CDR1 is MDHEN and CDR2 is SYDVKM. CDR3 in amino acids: CASSARQGAIEETQYF. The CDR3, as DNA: TGTGCCAGCAGTGCTCGACAGGGGGCCATAGAAGAGACCCAGTACTTC.

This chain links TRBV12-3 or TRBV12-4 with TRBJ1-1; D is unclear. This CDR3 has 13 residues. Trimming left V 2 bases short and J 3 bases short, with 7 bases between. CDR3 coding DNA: TGTGCCAGCAGTTTAAACGGAGACACTGAAGCTTTCTTT. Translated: CASSLNGDTEAFF.

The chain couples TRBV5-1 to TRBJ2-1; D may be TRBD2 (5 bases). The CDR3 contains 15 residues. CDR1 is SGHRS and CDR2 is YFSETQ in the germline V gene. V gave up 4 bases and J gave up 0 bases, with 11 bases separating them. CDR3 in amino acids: CASSLGLGSYNEQFF. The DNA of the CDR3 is TGCGCCAGCAGCCTTGGACTGGGCTCCTACAATGAGCAGTTCTTC.

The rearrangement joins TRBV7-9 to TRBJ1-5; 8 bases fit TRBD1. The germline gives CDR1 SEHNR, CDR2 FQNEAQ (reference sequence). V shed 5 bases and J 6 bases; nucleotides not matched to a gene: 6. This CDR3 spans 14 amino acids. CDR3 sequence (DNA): TGTGCCAGCAGCCTCGGACAGGGCAGTCAGCCCCAGCATTTT. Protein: CASSLGQGSQPQHF.

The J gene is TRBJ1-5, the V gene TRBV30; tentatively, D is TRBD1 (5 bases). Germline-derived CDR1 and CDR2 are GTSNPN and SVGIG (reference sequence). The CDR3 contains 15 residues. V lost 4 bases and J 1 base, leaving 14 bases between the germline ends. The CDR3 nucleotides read TGTGCCTGGACCTCGGGGGGAGGAAGCAATCAGCCCCAGCATTTT. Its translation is CAWTSGGGSNQPQHF.

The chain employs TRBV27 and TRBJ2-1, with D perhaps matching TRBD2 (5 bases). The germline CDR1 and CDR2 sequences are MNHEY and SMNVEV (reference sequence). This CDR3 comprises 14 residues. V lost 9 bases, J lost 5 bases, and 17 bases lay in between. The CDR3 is CASRTGLPNNEQFF. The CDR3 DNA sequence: TGTGCCAGTAGGACTGGCCTGCCCAACAATGAGCAGTTCTTC.

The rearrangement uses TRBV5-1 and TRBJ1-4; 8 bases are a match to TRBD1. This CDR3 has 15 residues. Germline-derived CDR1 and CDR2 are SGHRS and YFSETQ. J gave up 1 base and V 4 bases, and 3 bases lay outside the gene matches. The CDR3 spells CASSLTGGTNEKLFF. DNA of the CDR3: TGCGCCAGCAGCCTTACAGGGGGAACTAATGAAAAACTGTTTTTT.

The CDR3 bases are TGCGCCAGCAGTCAAGGGGGGGACGGGGTTCAAGAGACCCAGTACTTC. Translated, it gives CASSQGGDGVQETQYF. The rearrangement uses TRBV23-1 and TRBJ2-5; 7 bases match TRBD2. TRBV23-1 belongs to the ORF category, with a function that is uncertain. The CDR3 is 16 residues long. Losses at the gene ends were 2 bases for V and 2 bases for J; bases not matched to a gene: 8.

The CDR3 loop reads CASSQDHRSGANVLTF. The CDR3 region has the DNA TGTGCCAGCAGCCAAGATCACAGGTCTGGGGCCAACGTCCTGACTTTC. This chain joins TRBV4-2 and TRBJ2-6; weak D call: TRBD1 (5 bases). Germline values: CDR1 LGHNA, CDR2 YNFKEQ. CDR3 length: 16 amino acids. Trimming cost V 0 bases and J 1 base, with 7 bases left between them.

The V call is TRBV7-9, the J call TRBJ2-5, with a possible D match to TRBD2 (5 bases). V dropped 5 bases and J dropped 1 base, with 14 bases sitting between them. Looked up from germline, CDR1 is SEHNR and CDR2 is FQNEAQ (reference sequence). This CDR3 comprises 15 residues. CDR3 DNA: TGTGCCAGCAGCCGGGGATTGTTGGTCCAAGAGACCCAGTACTTC. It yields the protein CASSRGLLVQETQYF. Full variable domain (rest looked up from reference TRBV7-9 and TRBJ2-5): DTGVSQNPRHKITKRGQNVTFRCDPISEHNRLYWYRQTLGQGPEFLTYFQNEAQLEKSRLLSDRFSAERPKGSFSTLEIQRTEQGDSAMYLCASSRGLLVQETQYFGPGTRLLVL.

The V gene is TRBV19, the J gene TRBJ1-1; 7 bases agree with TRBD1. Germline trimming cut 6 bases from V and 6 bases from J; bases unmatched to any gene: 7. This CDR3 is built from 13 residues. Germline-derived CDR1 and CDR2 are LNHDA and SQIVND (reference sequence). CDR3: CASSAGTDAEAFF. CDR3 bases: TGTGCCAGTAGCGCGGGGACAGACGCTGAAGCTTTCTTT. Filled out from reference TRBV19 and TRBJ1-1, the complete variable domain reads DGGITQSPKYLFRKEGQNVTLSCEQNLNHDAMYWYRQDPGQGLRLIYYSQIVNDFQKGDIAEGYSVSREKKESFPLTVTSAQKNPTAFYLCASSAGTDAEAFFGQGTRLTVV.

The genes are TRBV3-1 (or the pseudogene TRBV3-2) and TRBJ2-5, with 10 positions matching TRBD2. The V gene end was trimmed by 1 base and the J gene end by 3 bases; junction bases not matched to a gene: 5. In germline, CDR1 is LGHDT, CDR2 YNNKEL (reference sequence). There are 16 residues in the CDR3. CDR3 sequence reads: CASSQGVLAGEETQYF. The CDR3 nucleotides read TGTGCCAGCAGCCAAGGGGTTCTAGCGGGAGAAGAGACCCAGTACTTC.

Written as DNA, the CDR3 is TGCGCCAGCAGCTTGCGAACAGGGGACTATGGCTACACCTTC. The encoded protein is CASSLRTGDYGYTF. The chain uses TRBV5-1 and TRBJ1-2, with 7 bases lining up with TRBD1. V trimming: 1 base; J trimming: 3 bases; junction bases outside the gene matches: 3. The CDR3 runs to 14 residues. Germline assignment: CDR1 SGHRS and CDR2 YFSETQ. Together with reference TRBV5-1 and TRBJ1-2, the CDR3 gives the full variable domain: KAGVTQTPRYLIKTRGQQVTLSCSPISGHRSVSWYQQTPGQGLQFLFEYFSETQRNKGNFPGRFSGRQFSNSRSEMNVSTLELGDSALYLCASSLRTGDYGYTFGSGTRLTVV.

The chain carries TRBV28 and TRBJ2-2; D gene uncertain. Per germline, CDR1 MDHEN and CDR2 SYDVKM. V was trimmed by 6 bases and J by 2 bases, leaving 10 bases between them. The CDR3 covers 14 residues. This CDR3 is CASSPKTNTGELFF. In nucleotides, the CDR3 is TGTGCCAGCAGCCCAAAAACAAACACCGGGGAGCTGTTTTTT.

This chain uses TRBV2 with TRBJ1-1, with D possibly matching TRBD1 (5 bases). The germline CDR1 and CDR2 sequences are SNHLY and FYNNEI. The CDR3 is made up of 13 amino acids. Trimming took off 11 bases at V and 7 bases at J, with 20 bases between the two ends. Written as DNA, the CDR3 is TGTGCCGGGGTTAGGTATCCAGGGATTGAAGCTTTCTTT. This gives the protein CAGVRYPGIEAFF.

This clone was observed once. CDR3 loop: CASSGSPRDRVYGYTF. In DNA, the CDR3 is TGCGCCAGCAGTGGTTCGCCACGGGACAGGGTCTATGGCTACACCTTC. The chain combines TRBV10-2 with TRBJ1-2, with 9 bases lining up with TRBD1. Germline loops: CDR1 WSHSY, CDR2 SAAADI. V shed 4 bases, J shed 4 bases, and the junction held 10 bases outside the gene matches. The CDR3 totals 16 residues.

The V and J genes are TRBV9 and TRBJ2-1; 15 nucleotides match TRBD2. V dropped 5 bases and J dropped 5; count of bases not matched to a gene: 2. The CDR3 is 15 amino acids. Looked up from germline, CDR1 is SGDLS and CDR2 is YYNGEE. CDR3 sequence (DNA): TGTGCCAGCAGGGGACTAGCGGGGGGTAACAATGAGCAGTTCTTC. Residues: CASRGLAGGNNEQFF.

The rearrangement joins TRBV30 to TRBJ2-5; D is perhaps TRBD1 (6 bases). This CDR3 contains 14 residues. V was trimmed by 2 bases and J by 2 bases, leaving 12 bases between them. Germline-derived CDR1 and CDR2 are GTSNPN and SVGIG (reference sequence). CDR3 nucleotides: TGTGCCTGGAGTCTTCCGGGACAACAAGAGACCCAGTACTTC. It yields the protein CAWSLPGQQETQYF.

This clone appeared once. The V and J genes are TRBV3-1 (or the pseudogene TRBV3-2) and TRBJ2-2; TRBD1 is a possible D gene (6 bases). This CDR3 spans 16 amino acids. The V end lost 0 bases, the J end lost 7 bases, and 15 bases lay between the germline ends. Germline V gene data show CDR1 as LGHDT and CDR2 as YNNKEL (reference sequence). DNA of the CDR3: TGTGCCAGCAGCCAAGAAGGCAGGGGTCTTATCGGGGAGCTGTTTTTT. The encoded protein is CASSQEGRGLIGELFF.

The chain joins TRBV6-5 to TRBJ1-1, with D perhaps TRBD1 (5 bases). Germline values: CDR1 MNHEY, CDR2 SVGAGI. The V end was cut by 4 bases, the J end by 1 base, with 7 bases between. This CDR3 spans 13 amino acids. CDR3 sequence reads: CASSSDRNTEAFF. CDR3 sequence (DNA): TGTGCCAGCAGTTCCGACAGGAACACTGAAGCTTTCTTT.

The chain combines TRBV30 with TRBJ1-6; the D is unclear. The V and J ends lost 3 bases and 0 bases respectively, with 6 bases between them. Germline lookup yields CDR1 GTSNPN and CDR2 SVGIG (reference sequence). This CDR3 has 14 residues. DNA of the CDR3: TGTGCCTGGAGCCGAGACTCCTATAATTCACCCCTCCACTTT. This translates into CAWSRDSYNSPLHF.

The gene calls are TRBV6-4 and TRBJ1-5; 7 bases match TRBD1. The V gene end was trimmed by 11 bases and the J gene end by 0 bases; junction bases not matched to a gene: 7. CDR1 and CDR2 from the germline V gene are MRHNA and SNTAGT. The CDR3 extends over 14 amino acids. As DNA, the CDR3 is TGTGCCGCCAGGGGGGTTTATAGCAATCAGCCCCAGCATTTT. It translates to CAARGVYSNQPQHF.

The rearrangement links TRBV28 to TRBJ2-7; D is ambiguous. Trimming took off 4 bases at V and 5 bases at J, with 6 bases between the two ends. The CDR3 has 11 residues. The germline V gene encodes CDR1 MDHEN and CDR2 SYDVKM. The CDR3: CASSWADEQYF. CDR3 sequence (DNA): TGTGCCAGCAGTTGGGCTGACGAGCAGTACTTC.

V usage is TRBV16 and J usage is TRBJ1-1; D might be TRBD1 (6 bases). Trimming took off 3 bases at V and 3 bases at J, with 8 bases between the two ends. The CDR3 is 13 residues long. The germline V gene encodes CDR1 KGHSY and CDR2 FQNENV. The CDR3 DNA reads TGTGCCAGCAGCCACCAGGGGTACACTGAAGCTTTCTTT. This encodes CASSHQGYTEAFF.

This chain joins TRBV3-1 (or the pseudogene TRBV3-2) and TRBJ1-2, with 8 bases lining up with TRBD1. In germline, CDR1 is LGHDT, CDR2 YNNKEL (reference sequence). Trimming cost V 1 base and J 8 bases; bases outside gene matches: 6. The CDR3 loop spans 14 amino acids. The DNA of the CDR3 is TGTGCCAGCAGCCAAGTTTCAGGGGGCGGGGGCTACACCTTC. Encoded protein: CASSQVSGGGGYTF.

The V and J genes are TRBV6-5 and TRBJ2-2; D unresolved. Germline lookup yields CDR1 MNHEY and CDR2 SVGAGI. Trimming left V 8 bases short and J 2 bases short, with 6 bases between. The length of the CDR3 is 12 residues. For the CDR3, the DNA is TGTGCCAGCCCGGTCAACACCGGGGAGCTGTTTTTT. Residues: CASPVNTGELFF.

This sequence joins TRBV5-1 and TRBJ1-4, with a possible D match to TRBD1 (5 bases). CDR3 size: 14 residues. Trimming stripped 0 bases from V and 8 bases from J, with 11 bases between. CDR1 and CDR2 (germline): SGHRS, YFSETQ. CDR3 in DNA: TGCGCCAGCAGCTTGGCCGCGGGGGACGAAAAACTGTTTTTT. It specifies CASSLAAGDEKLFF.

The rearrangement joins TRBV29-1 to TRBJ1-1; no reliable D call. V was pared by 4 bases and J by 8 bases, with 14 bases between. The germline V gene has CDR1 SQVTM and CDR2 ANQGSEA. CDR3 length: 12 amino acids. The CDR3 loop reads CSVGRMGAEAFF. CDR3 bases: TGCAGCGTTGGTCGAATGGGAGCAGAAGCTTTCTTT. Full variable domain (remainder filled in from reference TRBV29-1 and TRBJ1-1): SAVISQKPSRDICQRGTSLTIQCQVDSQVTMMFWYRQQPGQSLTLIATANQGSEATYESGFVIDKFPISRPNLTFSTLTVSNMSPEDSSIYLCSVGRMGAEAFFGQGTRLTVV.

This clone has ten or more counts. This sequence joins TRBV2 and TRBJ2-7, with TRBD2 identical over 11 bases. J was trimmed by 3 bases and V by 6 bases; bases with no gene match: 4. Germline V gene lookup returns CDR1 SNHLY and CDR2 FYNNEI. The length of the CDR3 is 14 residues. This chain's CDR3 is CASRTGTSGYEQYF. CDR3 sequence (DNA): TGTGCCAGCAGAACGGGGACTAGCGGCTACGAGCAGTACTTC.

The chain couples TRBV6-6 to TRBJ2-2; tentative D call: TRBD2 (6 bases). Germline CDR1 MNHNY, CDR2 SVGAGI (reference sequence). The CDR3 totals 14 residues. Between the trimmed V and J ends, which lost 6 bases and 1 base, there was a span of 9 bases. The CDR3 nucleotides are TGTGCCAGCAGAAGGGACTGGAACACCGGGGAGCTGTTTTTT. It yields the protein CASRRDWNTGELFF.

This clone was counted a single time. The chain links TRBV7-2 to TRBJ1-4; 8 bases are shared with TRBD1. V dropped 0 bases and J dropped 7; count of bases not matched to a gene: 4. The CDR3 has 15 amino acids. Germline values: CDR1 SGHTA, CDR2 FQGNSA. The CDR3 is CASSLATGVAEKLFF. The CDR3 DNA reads TGTGCCAGCAGCTTAGCGACAGGGGTGGCTGAAAAACTGTTTTTT.

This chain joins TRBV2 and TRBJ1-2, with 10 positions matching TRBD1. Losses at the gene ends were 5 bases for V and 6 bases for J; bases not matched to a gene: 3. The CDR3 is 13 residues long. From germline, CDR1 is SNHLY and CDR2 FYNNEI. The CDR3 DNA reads TGTGCCAGCAGTCGGACAGGGGGGGATGGCTACACCTTC. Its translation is CASSRTGGDGYTF. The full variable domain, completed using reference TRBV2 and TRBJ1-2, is EPEVTQTPSHQVTQMGQEVILRCVPISNHLYFYWYRQILGQKVEFLVSFYNNEISEKSEIFDDQFSVERPDGSNFTLKIRSTKLEDSAMYFCASSRTGGDGYTFGSGTRLTVV.